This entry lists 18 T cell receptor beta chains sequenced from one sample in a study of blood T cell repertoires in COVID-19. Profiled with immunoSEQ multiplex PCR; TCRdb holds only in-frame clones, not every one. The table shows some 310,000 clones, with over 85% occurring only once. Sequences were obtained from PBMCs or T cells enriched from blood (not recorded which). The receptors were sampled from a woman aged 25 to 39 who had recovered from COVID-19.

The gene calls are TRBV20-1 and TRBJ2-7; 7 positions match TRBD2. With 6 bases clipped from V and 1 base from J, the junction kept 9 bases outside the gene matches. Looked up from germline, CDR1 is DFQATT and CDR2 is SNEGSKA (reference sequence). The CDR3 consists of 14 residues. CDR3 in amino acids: CSASSGTKSYEQYF. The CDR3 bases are TGCAGTGCGAGTTCCGGGACTAAGTCCTACGAGCAGTACTTC.

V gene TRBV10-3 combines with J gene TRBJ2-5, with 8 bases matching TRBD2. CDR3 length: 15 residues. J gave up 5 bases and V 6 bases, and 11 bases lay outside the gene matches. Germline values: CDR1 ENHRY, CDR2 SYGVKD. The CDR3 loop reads CAISEREWGRETQYF. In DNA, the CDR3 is TGTGCCATCAGCGAGCGGGAGTGGGGAAGGGAGACCCAGTACTTC.

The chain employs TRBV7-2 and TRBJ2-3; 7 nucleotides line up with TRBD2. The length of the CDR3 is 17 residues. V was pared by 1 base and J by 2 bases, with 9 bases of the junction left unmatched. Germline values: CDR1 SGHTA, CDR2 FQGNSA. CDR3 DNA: TGTGCCAGCAGCTTAGGTGTGGCTAGCGGTACCACAGATACGCAGTATTTT. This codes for CASSLGVASGTTDTQYF.

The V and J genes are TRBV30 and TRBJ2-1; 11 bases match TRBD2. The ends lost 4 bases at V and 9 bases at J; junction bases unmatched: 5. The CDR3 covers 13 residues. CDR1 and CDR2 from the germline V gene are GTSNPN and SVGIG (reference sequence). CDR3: CAWTSGRYTEQFF. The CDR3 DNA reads TGTGCCTGGACTAGCGGGAGGTATACTGAGCAGTTCTTC.

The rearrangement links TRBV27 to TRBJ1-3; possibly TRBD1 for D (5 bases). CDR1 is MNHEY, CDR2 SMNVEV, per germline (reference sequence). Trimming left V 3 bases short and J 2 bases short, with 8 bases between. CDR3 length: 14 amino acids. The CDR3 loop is CASSFAGTGNTIYF. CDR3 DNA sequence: TGTGCCAGCAGTTTTGCAGGGACTGGAAACACCATATATTTT.

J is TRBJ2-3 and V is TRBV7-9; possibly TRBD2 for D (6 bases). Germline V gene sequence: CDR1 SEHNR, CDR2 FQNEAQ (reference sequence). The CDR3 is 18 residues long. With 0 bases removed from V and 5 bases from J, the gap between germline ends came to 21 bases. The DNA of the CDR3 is TGTGCCAGCAGCTTAGCTTCCAGAGCGGGCCCAGTCGGAGATACGCAGTATTTT. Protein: CASSLASRAGPVGDTQYF.

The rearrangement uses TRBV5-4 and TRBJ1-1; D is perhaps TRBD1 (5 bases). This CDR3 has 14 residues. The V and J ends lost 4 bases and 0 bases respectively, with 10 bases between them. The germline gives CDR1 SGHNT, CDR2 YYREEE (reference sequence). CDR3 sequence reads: CASSAPTVNTEAFF. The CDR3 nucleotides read TGTGCCAGCAGCGCCCCGACAGTGAACACTGAAGCTTTCTTT.

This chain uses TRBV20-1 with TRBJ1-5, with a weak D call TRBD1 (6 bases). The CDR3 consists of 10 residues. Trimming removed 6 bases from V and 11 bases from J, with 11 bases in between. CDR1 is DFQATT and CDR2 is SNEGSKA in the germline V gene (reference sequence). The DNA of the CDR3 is TGCAGTGCCCAGGGGATCACCCAGCATTTT. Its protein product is CSAQGITQHF.

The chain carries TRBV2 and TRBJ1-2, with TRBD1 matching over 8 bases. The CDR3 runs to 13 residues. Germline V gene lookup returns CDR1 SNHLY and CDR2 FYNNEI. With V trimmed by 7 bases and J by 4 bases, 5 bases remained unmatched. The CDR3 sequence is CASILGQVYGYTF. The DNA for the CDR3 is TGTGCCAGCATCCTGGGACAGGTCTATGGCTACACCTTC.

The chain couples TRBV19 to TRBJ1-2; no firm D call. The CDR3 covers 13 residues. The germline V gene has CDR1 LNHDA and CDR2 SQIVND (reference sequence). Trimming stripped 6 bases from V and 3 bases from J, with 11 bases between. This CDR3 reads CASRDGEDYGYTF. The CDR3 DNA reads TGTGCCAGTAGAGATGGGGAGGACTATGGCTACACCTTC.

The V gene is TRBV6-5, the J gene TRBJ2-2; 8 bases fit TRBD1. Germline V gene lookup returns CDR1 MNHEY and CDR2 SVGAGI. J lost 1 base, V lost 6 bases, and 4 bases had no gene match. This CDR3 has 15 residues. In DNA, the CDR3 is TGTGCCAGCAGGACAGGGGTTGGGAACACCGGGGAGCTGTTTTTT. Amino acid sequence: CASRTGVGNTGELFF.

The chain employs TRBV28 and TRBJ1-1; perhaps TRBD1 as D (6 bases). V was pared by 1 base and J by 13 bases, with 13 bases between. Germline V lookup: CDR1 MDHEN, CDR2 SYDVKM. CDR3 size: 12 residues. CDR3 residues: CASSLLQGMGFF. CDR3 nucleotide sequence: TGTGCCAGCAGTTTATTGCAGGGGATGGGTTTCTTT.

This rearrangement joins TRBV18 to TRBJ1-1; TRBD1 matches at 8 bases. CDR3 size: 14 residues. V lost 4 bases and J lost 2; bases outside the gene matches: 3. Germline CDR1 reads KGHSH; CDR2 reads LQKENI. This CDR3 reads CASSQTGANTEAFF. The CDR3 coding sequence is TGTGCCAGCTCACAGACAGGGGCTAACACTGAAGCTTTCTTT. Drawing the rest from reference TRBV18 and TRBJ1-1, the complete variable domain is NAGVMQNPRHLVRRRGQEARLRCSPMKGHSHVYWYRQLPEEGLKFMVYLQKENIIDESGMPKERFSAEFPKEGPSILRIQQVVRGDSAAYFCASSQTGANTEAFFGQGTRLTVV.

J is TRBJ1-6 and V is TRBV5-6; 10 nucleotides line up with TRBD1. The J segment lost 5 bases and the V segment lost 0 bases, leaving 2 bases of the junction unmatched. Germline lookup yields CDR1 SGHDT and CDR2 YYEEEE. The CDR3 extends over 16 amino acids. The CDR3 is CASSLAGTGDNSPLHF. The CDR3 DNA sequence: TGTGCCAGCAGCTTGGCCGGGACAGGGGATAATTCACCCCTCCACTTT.

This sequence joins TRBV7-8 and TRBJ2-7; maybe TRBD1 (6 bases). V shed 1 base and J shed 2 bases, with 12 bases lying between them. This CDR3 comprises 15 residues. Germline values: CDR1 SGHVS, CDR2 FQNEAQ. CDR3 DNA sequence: TGTGCCAGCAGCTTAGTAGGGACATCAGCCTACGAGCAGTACTTC. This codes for CASSLVGTSAYEQYF.

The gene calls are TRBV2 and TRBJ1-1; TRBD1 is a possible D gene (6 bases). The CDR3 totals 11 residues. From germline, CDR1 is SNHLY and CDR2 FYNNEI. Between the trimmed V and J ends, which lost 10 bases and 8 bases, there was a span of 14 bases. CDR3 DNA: TGTGCCATCACAGGGTTTAAGGAAGCTTTCTTT. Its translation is CAITGFKEAFF.

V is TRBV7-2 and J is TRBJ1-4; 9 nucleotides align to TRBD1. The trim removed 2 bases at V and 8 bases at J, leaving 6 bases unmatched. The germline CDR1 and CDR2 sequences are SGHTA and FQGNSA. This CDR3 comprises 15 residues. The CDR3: CASSLTWDRVEKLFF. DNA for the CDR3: TGTGCCAGCAGCTTAACCTGGGACAGGGTCGAAAAACTGTTTTTT.

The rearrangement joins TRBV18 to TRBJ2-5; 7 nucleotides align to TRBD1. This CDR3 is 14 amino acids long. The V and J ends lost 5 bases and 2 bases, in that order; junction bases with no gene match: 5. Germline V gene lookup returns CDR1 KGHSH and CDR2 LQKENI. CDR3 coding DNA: TGTGCCAGCTCAGTCGGGACAGCACAAGAGACCCAGTACTTC. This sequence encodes CASSVGTAQETQYF.